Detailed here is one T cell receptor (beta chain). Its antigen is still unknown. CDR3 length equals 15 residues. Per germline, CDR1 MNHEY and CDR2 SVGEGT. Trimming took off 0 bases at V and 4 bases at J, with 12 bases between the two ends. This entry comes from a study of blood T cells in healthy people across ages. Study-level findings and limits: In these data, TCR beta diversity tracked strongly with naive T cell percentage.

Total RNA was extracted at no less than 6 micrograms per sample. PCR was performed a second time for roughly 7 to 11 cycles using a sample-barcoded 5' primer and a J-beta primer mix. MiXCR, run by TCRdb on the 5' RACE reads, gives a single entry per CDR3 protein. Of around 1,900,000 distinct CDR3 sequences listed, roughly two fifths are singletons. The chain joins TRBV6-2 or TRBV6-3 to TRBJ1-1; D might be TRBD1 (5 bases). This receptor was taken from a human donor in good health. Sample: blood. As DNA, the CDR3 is TGTGCCAGCAGTTACTCTACAGGAGGGCGCACTGAAGCTTTCTTT. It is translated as CASSYSTGGRTEAFF.